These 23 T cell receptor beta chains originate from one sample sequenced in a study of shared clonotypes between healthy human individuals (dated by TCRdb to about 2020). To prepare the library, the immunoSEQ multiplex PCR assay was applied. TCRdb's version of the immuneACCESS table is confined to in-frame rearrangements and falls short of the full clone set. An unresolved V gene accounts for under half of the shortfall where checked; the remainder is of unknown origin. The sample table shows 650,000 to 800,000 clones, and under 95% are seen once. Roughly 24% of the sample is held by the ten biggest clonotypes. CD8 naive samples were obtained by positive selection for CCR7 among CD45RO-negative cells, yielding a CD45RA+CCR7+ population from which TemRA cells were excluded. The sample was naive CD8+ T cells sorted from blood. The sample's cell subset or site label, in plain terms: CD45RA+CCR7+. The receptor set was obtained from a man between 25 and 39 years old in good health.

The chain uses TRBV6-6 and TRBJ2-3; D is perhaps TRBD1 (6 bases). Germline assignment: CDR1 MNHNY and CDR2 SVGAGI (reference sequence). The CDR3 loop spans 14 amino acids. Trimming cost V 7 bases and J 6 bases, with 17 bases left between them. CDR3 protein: CASIPSGVPDTQYF. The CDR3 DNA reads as TGTGCCAGCATACCCTCAGGGGTTCCGGATACGCAGTATTTT.

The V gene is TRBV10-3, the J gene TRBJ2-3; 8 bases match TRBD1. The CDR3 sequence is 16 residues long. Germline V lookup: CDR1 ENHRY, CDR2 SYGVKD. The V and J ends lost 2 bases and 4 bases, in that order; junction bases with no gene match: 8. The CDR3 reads CAISEIVTGAPDTQYF. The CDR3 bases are TGTGCCATCAGTGAGATTGTGACAGGGGCCCCAGATACGCAGTATTTT.

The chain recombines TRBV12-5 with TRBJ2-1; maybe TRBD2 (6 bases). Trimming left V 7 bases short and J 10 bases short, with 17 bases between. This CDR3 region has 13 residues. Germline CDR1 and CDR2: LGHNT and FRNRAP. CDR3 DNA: TGTGCTAGTGCCCAATCGGGCGGGATGGAGCAGTTCTTC. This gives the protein CASAQSGGMEQFF.

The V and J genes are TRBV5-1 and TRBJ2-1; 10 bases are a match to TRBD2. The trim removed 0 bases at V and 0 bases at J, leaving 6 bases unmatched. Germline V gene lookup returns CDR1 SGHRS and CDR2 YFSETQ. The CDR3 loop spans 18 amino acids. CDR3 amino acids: CASSLALAGVYSYNEQFF. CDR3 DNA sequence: TGCGCCAGCAGCTTGGCGCTAGCGGGAGTATACTCCTACAATGAGCAGTTCTTC.

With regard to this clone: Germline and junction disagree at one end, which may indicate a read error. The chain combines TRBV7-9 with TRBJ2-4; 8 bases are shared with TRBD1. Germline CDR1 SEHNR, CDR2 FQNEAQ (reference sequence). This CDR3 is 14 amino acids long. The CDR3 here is CASSPRNPTGDWNF. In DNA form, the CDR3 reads TGTGCCAGCAGCCCGCGAAATCCGACAGGGGATTGGAACTTC.

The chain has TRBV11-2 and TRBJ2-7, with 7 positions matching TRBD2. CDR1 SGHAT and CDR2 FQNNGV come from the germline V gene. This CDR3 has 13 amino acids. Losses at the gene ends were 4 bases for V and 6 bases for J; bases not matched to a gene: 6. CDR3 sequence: CASSSYGLGEQYF. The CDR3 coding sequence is TGTGCCAGCAGCTCCTATGGACTAGGCGAGCAGTACTTC. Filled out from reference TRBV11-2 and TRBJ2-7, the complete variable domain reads EAGVAQSPRYKIIEKRQSVAFWCNPISGHATLYWYQQILGQGPKLLIQFQNNGVVDDSQLPKDRFSAERLKGVDSTLKIQPAKLEDSAVYLCASSSYGLGEQYFGPGTRLTVT.

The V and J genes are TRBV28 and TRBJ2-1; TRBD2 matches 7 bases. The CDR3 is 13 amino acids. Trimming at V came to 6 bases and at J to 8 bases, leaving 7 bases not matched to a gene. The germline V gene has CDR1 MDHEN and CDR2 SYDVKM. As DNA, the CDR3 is TGTGCCAGCAGCCCCAGGGAGGGCGATGAGCAGTTCTTC. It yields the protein CASSPREGDEQFF.

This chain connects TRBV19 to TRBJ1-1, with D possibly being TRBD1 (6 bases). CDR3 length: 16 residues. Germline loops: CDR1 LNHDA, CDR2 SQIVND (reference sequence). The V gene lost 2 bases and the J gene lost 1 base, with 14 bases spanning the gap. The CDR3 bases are TGTGCCAGTAGTATAACCGGGGGGCAGGCGAACACTGAAGCTTTCTTT. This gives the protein CASSITGGQANTEAFF.

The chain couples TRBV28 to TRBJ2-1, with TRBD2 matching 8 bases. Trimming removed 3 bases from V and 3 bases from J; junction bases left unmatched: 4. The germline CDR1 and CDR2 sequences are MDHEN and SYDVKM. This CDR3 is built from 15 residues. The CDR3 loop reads CASSFRGTSYNEQFF. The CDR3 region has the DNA TGTGCCAGCAGTTTTAGGGGGACTAGCTACAATGAGCAGTTCTTC.

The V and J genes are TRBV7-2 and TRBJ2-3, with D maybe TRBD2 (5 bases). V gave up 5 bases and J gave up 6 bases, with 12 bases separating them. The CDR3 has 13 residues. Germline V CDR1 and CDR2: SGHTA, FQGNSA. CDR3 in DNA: TGTGCCAGCAGCCTCTCGCTAGCTGATACGCAGTATTTT. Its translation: CASSLSLADTQYF. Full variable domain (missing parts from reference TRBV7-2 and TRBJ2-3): GAGVSQSPSNKVTEKGKDVELRCDPISGHTALYWYRQSLGQGLEFLIYFQGNSAPDKSGLPSDRFSAERTGGSVSTLTIQRTQQEDSAVYLCASSLSLADTQYFGPGTRLTVL.

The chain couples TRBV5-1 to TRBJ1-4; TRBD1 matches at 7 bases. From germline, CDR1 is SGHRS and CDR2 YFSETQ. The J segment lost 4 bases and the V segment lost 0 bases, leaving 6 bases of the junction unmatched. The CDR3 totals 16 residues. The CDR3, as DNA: TGCGCCAGCAGCTTGGCTCCGGACAGGTTTAATGAAAAACTGTTTTTT. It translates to CASSLAPDRFNEKLFF.

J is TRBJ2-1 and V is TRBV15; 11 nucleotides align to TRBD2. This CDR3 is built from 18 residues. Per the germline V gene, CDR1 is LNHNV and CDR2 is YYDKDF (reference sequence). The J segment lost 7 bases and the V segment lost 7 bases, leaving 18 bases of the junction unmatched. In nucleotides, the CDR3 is TGTGCCACCATCTCGAGTAAGGTTTGGGTAGCGGGAGGGAATGAGCAGTTCTTC. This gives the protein CATISSKVWVAGGNEQFF.

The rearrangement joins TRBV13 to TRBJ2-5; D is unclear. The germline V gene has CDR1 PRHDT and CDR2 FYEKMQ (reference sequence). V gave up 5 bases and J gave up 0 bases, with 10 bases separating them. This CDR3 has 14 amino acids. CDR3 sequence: CASSPASHQETQYF. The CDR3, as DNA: TGTGCCAGCAGCCCGGCCAGCCACCAAGAGACCCAGTACTTC.

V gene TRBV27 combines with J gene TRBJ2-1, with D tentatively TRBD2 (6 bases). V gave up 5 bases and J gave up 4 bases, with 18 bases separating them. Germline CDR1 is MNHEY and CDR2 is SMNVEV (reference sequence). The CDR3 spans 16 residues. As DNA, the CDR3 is TGTGCCAGCAGTCCCGAACTAGCCAGTAGTTACAATGAGCAGTTCTTC. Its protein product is CASSPELASSYNEQFF.

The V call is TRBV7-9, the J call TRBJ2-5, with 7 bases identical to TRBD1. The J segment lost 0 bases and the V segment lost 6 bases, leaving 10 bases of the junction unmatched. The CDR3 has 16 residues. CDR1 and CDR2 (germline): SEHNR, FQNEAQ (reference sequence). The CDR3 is CASRVGGQGDQETQYF. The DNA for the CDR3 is TGTGCCAGCAGGGTCGGCGGGCAGGGGGACCAAGAGACCCAGTACTTC.

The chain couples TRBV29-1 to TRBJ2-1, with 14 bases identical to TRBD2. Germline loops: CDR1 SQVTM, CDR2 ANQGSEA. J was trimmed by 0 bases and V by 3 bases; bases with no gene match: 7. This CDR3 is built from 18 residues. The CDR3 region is CSVEGLAGVSSSYNEQFF. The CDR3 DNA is TGCAGCGTTGAGGGACTAGCGGGAGTTTCGAGCTCCTACAATGAGCAGTTCTTC.

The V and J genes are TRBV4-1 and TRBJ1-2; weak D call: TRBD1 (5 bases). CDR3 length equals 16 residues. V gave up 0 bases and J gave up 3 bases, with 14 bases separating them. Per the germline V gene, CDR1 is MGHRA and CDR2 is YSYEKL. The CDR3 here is CASSQERYGGDYGYTF. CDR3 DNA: TGCGCCAGCAGCCAAGAAAGGTACGGGGGTGACTATGGCTACACCTTC.

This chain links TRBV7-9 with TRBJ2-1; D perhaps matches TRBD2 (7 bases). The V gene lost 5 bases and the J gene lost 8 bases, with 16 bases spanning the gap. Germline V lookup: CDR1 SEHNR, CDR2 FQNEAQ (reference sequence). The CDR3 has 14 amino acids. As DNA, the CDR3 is TGTGCCAGCAGCCCTGGGGGGGGCAGCTATGAGCAGTTCTTC. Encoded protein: CASSPGGGSYEQFF.

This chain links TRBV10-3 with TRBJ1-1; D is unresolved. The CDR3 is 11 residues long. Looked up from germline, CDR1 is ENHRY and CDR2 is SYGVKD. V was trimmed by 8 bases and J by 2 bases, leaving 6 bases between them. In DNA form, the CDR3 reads TGTGCCATCGGGCCAAACACTGAAGCTTTCTTT. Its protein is CAIGPNTEAFF.

CDR3 region: CASSLWGTDTENANTGELFF. As DNA, the CDR3 is TGTGCCAGCAGTTTATGGGGGACAGACACAGAGAACGCGAACACCGGGGAGCTGTTTTTT. The chain carries TRBV28 and TRBJ2-2; 7 nucleotides agree with TRBD1. The CDR3 runs 20 residues. V shed 0 bases and J 0 bases; nucleotides not matched to a gene: 13. Germline V gene sequence: CDR1 MDHEN, CDR2 SYDVKM.

CDR3 sequence: CASSFPGTGREQYF. Here the CDR3 DNA reads TGTGCCAGCAGCTTCCCCGGGACAGGGAGGGAGCAGTACTTC. V usage is TRBV7-9 and J usage is TRBJ2-7, with 9 nucleotides matching TRBD1. This CDR3 is built from 14 residues. Germline values: CDR1 SEHNR, CDR2 FQNEAQ (reference sequence). V dropped 3 bases and J dropped 7; count of bases not matched to a gene: 7.

The CDR3 is CASSLVEGGLKLFF. CDR3 sequence (DNA): TGTGCCAGCAGCTTAGTGGAGGGGGGCTTGAAACTGTTTTTT. The chain is built from TRBV7-9 and TRBJ1-4; the D gene is possibly TRBD1 (6 bases). The CDR3 runs to 14 residues. Looked up from germline, CDR1 is SEHNR and CDR2 is FQNEAQ (reference sequence). V was trimmed by 1 base and J by 11 bases, leaving 14 bases between them.

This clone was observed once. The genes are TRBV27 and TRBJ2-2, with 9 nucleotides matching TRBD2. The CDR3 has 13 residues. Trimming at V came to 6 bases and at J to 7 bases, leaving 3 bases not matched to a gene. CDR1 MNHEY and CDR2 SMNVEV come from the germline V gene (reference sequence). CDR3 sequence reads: CASSLAGVGELFF. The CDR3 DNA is TGTGCCAGCAGCTTAGCGGGAGTCGGGGAGCTGTTTTTT.